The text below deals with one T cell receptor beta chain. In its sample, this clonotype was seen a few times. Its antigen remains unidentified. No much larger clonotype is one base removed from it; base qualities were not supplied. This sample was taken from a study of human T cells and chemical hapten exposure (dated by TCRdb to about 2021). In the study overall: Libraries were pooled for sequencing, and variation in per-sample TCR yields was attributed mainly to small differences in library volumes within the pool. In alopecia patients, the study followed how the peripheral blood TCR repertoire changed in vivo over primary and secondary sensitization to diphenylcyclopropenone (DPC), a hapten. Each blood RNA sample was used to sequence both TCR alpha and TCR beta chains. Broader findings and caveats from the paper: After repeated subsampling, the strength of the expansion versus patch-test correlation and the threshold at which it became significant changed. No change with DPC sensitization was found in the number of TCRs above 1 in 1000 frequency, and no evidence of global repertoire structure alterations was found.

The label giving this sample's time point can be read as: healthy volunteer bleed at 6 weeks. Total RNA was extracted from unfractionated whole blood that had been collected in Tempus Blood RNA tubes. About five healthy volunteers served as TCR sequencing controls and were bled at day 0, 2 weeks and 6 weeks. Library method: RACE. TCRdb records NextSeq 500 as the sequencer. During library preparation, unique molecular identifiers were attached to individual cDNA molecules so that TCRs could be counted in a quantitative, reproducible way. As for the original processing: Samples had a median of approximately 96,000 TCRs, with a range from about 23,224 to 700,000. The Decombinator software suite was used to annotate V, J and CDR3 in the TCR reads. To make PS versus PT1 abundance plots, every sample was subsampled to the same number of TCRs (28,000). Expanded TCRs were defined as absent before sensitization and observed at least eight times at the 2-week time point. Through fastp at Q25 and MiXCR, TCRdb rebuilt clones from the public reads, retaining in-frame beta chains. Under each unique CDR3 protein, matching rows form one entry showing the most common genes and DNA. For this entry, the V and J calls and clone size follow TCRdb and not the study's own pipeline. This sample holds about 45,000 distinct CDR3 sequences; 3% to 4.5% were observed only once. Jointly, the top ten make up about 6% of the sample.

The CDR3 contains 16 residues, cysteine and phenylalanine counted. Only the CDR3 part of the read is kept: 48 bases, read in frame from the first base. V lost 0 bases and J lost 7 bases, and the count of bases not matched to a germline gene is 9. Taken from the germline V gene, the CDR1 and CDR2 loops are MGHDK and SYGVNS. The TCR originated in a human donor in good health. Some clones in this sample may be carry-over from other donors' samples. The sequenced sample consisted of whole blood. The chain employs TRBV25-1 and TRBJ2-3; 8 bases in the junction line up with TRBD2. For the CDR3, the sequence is CASSEYPRAGANTQYF. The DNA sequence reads TGTGCCAGCAGTGAATATCCCAGAGCGGGAGCGAATACGCAGTATTTT.